Sequencing of this T cell receptor (beta chain) was carried out in a study of cytomegalovirus exposure and HLA in healthy donors. Overall study context: Under 85% of around 400 genotyped donors fell in the Caucasian-associated ancestry cluster.

A multiplex PCR was run with 60 Vbeta primers and 13 Jbeta primers. Method: immunoSEQ multiplex PCR; TCRdb's copy keeps in-frame clones and lacks some. Found here are 70,000 to 85,000 clones, 70% to 80% of them singletons; the top ten hold roughly 9.1%. This CDR3 contains 15 residues. Trimming took off 7 bases at V and 7 bases at J, with 23 bases between the two ends. Germline loops: CDR1 MDHEN, CDR2 SYDVKM. The study's findings and limits: Upon later analysis, HLA-associated TCR beta chains proved more clonally expanded than other, equally common chains.

This clone came up once. Its antigen remains unknown. This TCR was recovered from a man aged 35 to 55 in good health and CMV-seropositive. The sample was PBMCs. The rearrangement links TRBV28 to TRBJ2-7, with a tentative D call TRBD1 (6 bases). Written as DNA, the CDR3 is TGTGCCAGCACCTCAACTCGACAGGCGGCGGAAGAGCAGTACTTC. Its protein product is CASTSTRQAAEEQYF.